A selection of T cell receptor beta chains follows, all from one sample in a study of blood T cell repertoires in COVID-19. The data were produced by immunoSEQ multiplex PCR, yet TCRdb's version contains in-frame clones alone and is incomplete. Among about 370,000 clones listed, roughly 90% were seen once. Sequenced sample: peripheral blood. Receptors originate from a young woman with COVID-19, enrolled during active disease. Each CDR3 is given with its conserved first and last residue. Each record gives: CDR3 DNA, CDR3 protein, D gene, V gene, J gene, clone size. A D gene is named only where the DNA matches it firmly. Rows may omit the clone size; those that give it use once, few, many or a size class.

CDR3nt: TGTGCCAGCAGCCCCTGGGGGACAGGGGCCTACGAGCAGTACTTC
CDR3aa: CASSPWGTGAYEQYF
d_gene: TRBD1
v_gene: TRBV6-5
j_gene: TRBJ2-7
abundance: .

CDR3nt: TGTGCCAGCAGCTTCCCCACAGGGGTGAATGAGCAGTTCTTC
CDR3aa: CASSFPTGVNEQFF
d_gene: TRBD1
v_gene: TRBV7-2
j_gene: TRBJ2-1
abundance: .

CDR3nt: TGCGCCAGCAGCCCTGAGGCCGACAATGAGCAGTTCTTC
CDR3aa: CASSPEADNEQFF
d_gene: .
v_gene: TRBV5-1
j_gene: TRBJ2-1
abundance: .

CDR3nt: TGTGCCAGCAGCCGACAGCAAGAGACCCAGTACTTC
CDR3aa: CASSRQQETQYF
d_gene: .
v_gene: TRBV3-1/TRBV3-2
j_gene: TRBJ2-5
abundance: .

CDR3nt: TGCAGTGCTAGTGCATCCGGGAGCAATCAGCCCCAGCATTTT
CDR3aa: CSASASGSNQPQHF
d_gene: .
v_gene: TRBV20-1
j_gene: TRBJ1-5
abundance: .

CDR3nt: TGTGCCAGCAGCGTAGGGGACAGGGGTGGCTACACCTTC
CDR3aa: CASSVGDRGGYTF
d_gene: TRBD1
v_gene: TRBV9
j_gene: TRBJ1-2
abundance: .

CDR3nt: TGTGCCAGCAGCTTGGCTGGGACTAGCCTCACAGATACGCAGTATTTT
CDR3aa: CASSLAGTSLTDTQYF
d_gene: TRBD2
v_gene: TRBV7-9
j_gene: TRBJ2-3
abundance: .

CDR3nt: TGTGCCAGCTCCGAGAGCGGGTCTACCCAGTTCTTC
CDR3aa: CASSESGSTQFF
d_gene: .
v_gene: TRBV28
j_gene: TRBJ2-1
abundance: .

CDR3nt: TGTGCCAGTAGTATTCGGAGGGGCGAAAAACTGTTTTTT
CDR3aa: CASSIRRGEKLFF
d_gene: .
v_gene: TRBV19
j_gene: TRBJ1-4
abundance: once

CDR3nt: TGTGCCAGCAGCTTGGGGGGCAGGGGGGCCCAAGAGACCCAGTACTTC
CDR3aa: CASSLGGRGAQETQYF
d_gene: .
v_gene: TRBV5-8
j_gene: TRBJ2-5
abundance: .

CDR3nt: TGTGCCAGCAGTTCTAGCGGGGGGTTCACAGATACGCAGTATTTT
CDR3aa: CASSSSGGFTDTQYF
d_gene: TRBD2
v_gene: TRBV28
j_gene: TRBJ2-3
abundance: .

CDR3nt: TGTGCCAGCAGTGATAGCACTAGCGGGAGTTCCTACAATGAGCAGTTCTTC
CDR3aa: CASSDSTSGSSYNEQFF
d_gene: TRBD2
v_gene: TRBV2
j_gene: TRBJ2-1
abundance: .

CDR3nt: TGTGCCAGCAGCCCCTACAGGGGTCCGGAGGGAAACACCATATATTTT
CDR3aa: CASSPYRGPEGNTIYF
d_gene: TRBD1
v_gene: TRBV14
j_gene: TRBJ1-3
abundance: .

CDR3nt: TGTGCCAGCAGCCAGAGGGGGGGCGGTCAGGAAAAACTGTTTTTT
CDR3aa: CASSQRGGGQEKLFF
d_gene: .
v_gene: TRBV13
j_gene: TRBJ1-4
abundance: .

CDR3nt: TGTGCCAGCAGCCACCGGGGCGGGACAGGGGGGTCACCCCTCCACTTT
CDR3aa: CASSHRGGTGGSPLHF
d_gene: TRBD1
v_gene: TRBV14
j_gene: TRBJ1-6
abundance: .

CDR3nt: TGTGCCAGTAGTACTAGTGGTTTATGGGCAGATACGCAGTATTTT
CDR3aa: CASSTSGLWADTQYF
d_gene: .
v_gene: TRBV19
j_gene: TRBJ2-3
abundance: .

CDR3nt: TGTGCCAGCAGCTTGCACAGGGGCAATAATTCACCCCTCCACTTT
CDR3aa: CASSLHRGNNSPLHF
d_gene: TRBD1
v_gene: TRBV5-5
j_gene: TRBJ1-6
abundance: .

CDR3nt: TGTGCCAGCAGTTCCCAGACAGGGAGTAATGAAAAACTGTTTTTT
CDR3aa: CASSSQTGSNEKLFF
d_gene: TRBD1
v_gene: TRBV6-2/TRBV6-3
j_gene: TRBJ1-4
abundance: .

CDR3nt: TGTGCCAGCAGCATAGACAGGCAGAATTCACCCCTCCACTTT
CDR3aa: CASSIDRQNSPLHF
d_gene: .
v_gene: TRBV5-4
j_gene: TRBJ1-6
abundance: few

CDR3nt: TGTGCCAGCAGTGAATCGTCCAGGGTCTATGGCTACACCTTC
CDR3aa: CASSESSRVYGYTF
d_gene: .
v_gene: TRBV25-1
j_gene: TRBJ1-2
abundance: few

CDR3nt: TGTGCCAGCAGCTCAGCGGGGGGGTACCGAGAGAACACTGAAGCTTTCTTT
CDR3aa: CASSSAGGYRENTEAFF
d_gene: .
v_gene: TRBV13
j_gene: TRBJ1-1
abundance: .

CDR3nt: TGCGCCAGCAGCCGCCCGGACAGCGAGAACACTGAAGCTTTCTTT
CDR3aa: CASSRPDSENTEAFF
d_gene: .
v_gene: TRBV4-1
j_gene: TRBJ1-1
abundance: .

CDR3nt: TGTGCCACACTAGACAGGGCTGGGGCCAACGTCCTGACTTTC
CDR3aa: CATLDRAGANVLTF
d_gene: TRBD1
v_gene: TRBV28
j_gene: TRBJ2-6
abundance: .

CDR3nt: TGTGCAAGTCGCTTAGCGGGAGCACAGAGAGGGTACATGAACACTGAAGCTTTCTTT
CDR3aa: CASRLAGAQRGYMNTEAFF
d_gene: .
v_gene: TRBV12-2
j_gene: TRBJ1-1
abundance: few

CDR3nt: TGCGCCAGCAGCTCCAACCTGGGACAGGGGGGTGAAAAACTGTTTTTT
CDR3aa: CASSSNLGQGGEKLFF
d_gene: TRBD1
v_gene: TRBV5-1
j_gene: TRBJ1-4
abundance: .

CDR3nt: TGTGCCACCAGCAGAGACAAGTATGGACTACCTCACAATGAGCAGTTCTTC
CDR3aa: CATSRDKYGLPHNEQFF
d_gene: .
v_gene: TRBV15
j_gene: TRBJ2-1
abundance: .